A selection of T cell receptor beta chains follows, all from one sample in a study of response to subunit inactivated influenza vaccine. A single record per CDR3 protein comes from TCRdb applying MiXCR to the RT-PCR reads. The sample includes more than 400,000 distinct CDR3 sequences, approximately 6.9% seen only once; the top ten take around 13%. The material sequenced was PBMCs from blood, taken 23 months after vaccination. The receptors here all came from a man aged 45 to 70 who received an inactivated influenza vaccine. Both conserved end residues are part of each CDR3. D genes are given only for firm matches. Some rows have no size entry. The others give once, few or many, or a class for an expanded clone.

v_call	j_call	d_call	clone_size	cdr3_aa	cdr3_nt
TRBV5-1	TRBJ1-1	TRBD1	many	CASSSGQGYTEAFF	TGCGCCAGCAGCTCGGGACAGGGGTACACTGAAGCTTTCTTT
TRBV28	TRBJ2-3	-	-	CASSSGAPSTDTQYF	TGTGCCAGCAGTTCAGGGGCCCCTAGCACAGATACGCAGTATTTT
TRBV4-1	TRBJ2-2	TRBD2	many	CASSQSAGGPRAGELFF	TGCGCCAGCAGCCAATCAGCGGGGGGGCCCCGTGCGGGGGAGCTGTTTTTT
TRBV6-1	TRBJ1-1	TRBD1	many	CASLRDRDTEAFF	TGTGCCAGCCTCCGGGACAGGGACACTGAAGCTTTCTTT
TRBV5-6	TRBJ2-7	-	-	CASSRGSSIHEQYF	TGTGCCAGCAGTAGAGGCTCCTCCATTCACGAGCAGTACTTC
TRBV4-2	TRBJ2-5	-	-	CASSPANTGLETQYF	TGTGCCAGCAGCCCAGCAAATACAGGGTTGGAGACCCAGTACTTC
TRBV20-1	TRBJ1-2	TRBD1	many	CSARKDRSLYYGYTF	TGCAGTGCTAGAAAGGACAGGTCGCTCTACTATGGCTACACCTTC
TRBV4-3	TRBJ1-4	-	few	CASSQVGGRTEKLFF	TGCGCCAGCAGCCAAGTTGGGGGTAGAACCGAAAAACTGTTTTTT
TRBV11-1	TRBJ2-6	TRBD1	-	CASSLGRTGVSGANVLTF	TGTGCCAGCAGCTTAGGTCGGACAGGGGTATCTGGGGCCAACGTCCTGACTTTC
TRBV20-1	TRBJ2-7	TRBD1	-	CSATPGQGRNEQYF	TGCAGTGCTACCCCGGGACAGGGCAGGAACGAGCAGTACTTC
TRBV11-1	TRBJ2-5	-	-	CASTEGRETQYF	TGTGCCAGCACGGAAGGACGTGAGACCCAGTACTTC
TRBV20-1	TRBJ2-7	TRBD2	many	CSAGLAAIYEQYF	TGCAGTGCCGGGCTAGCGGCCATCTACGAGCAGTACTTC
TRBV6-5	TRBJ2-1	TRBD2	many	CASSYSGLAGGPHEQFF	TGTGCCAGCAGTTATTCTGGACTAGCGGGAGGGCCACATGAGCAGTTCTTC
TRBV11-1	TRBJ2-5	TRBD1	-	CASSRRRDRGAGETQYF	TGTGCCAGCAGCCGACGGAGGGACAGGGGGGCGGGAGAGACCCAGTACTTC
TRBV2	TRBJ2-4	-	-	CASTMIPKNIQYF	TGTGCCAGCACCATGATCCCCAAAAACATTCAGTACTTC
TRBV14	TRBJ2-5	-	-	CASSRQAYSQETQYF	TGTGCCAGCAGTCGACAGGCCTATTCACAAGAGACCCAGTACTTC
TRBV11-2	TRBJ1-3	-	many	CASSIPRGPTIYF	TGTGCCAGCAGCATTCCCCGAGGGCCGACCATATATTTT
TRBV5-4	TRBJ2-7	TRBD1	-	CASSSRTGASYEQYF	TGTGCCAGCAGCTCCAGGACAGGGGCCTCCTACGAGCAGTACTTC
TRBV9	TRBJ2-7	TRBD1	few	CASSVDSRGEQYF	TGTGCCAGCAGCGTAGATTCCAGGGGGGAGCAGTACTTC
TRBV6-2/TRBV6-3	TRBJ2-7	-	-	CASRSAEGGLNSYEQYF	TGTGCCAGCAGATCGGCGGAGGGGGGGTTGAATTCCTACGAGCAGTACTTC
TRBV5-1	TRBJ2-6	-	-	CASSSMASRANVLTF	TGCGCCAGCAGCTCGATGGCCTCTAGGGCCAACGTCCTGACTTTC